Below, 18 T cell receptor beta chains from the same sample are listed, as sequenced in a study of T cell clonality in common variable immunodeficiency. Assay used: immunoSEQ multiplex PCR; TCRdb lists only in-frame clones, some missing. The sample includes some 52,000 clones, none of them occurring once. The sample taken for sequencing was peripheral blood mononuclear cells. Receptors were obtained from a person between 18 and 70 years old in good health.

The table lists this clone with many counts. The read halts 3 residues ahead of the CDR3 end, with the missing end drawn from the germline J gene. The gene calls are TRBV7-6 and TRBJ2-1; 9 nucleotides match TRBD2. The ends lost 1 base at V and 3 bases at J; junction bases unmatched: 1. Germline assignment: CDR1 SGHVS and CDR2 FNYEAQ. The CDR3 length is 15 residues. CDR3 DNA, as far as it was read: TGTGCCAGCAGCTTAGTAGCGGGGGTCTACAATGAG. Translated, it gives CASSLVAGVYNE. The entire CDR3 sequence reads CASSLVAGVYNEQFF.

This clone was seen more than once but under ten times. The junction shows a germline mismatch at one end, possibly a read error. The read comes to an end 3 residues before the CDR3 does, leaving the germline J gene to fill in the end. Other nucleotide sequences in the sample specify the same CDR3. The chain recombines TRBV5-1 with TRBJ1-2; TRBD1 is a possible D gene (5 bases). CDR1 SGHRS and CDR2 YFSETQ come from the germline V gene. The CDR3 contains 13 residues. The sequenced CDR3 bases are TGCGCCAGTAGCTTTGGACAAGCTTATGGC. Amino acids: CASSFGQAYG. The CDR3 as a whole reads CASSFGQAYGYTF.

This clone was seen repeatedly, ten times or more. From the germline J gene comes the end of the CDR3, since the read stops 3 residues before it. The V call is TRBV7-3, the J call TRBJ1-1; 8 nucleotides align to TRBD1. The CDR3 is 15 residues long. The ends lost 10 bases at V and 4 bases at J; junction bases unmatched: 14. Germline V lookup: CDR1 SGHTA, CDR2 FQGTGA. CDR3 loop: CATQPTGVPTTEAFF. The CDR3 DNA, read in part, is TGTGCCACCCAACCGACAGGGGTCCCAACCACTGAA.

This clone was counted between two and nine times. The CDR3 goes on 3 residues after the read ends, and that part is filled in from the germline J gene. This chain connects TRBV19 to TRBJ1-2, with 7 bases that match TRBD1. The junction had 15 bases not matched to a gene; V was cut back by 7 bases and J by 1 base. The CDR3 is made up of 17 amino acids. The germline V gene encodes CDR1 LNHDA and CDR2 SQIVND (reference sequence). CDR3 DNA (partial): TGTGCCAGTATGGGTTTATCCGGGACAGACTATAACTATGGC. Translation: CASMGLSGTDYNYG. The CDR3 as a whole reads CASMGLSGTDYNYGYTF.

This clone turned up a few times. The CDR3 region is CASSLVGQGQNGYTF. The CDR3 bases that were read are TGTGCCAGCAGCTTAGTGGGACAGGGGCAGAATGGC. The V call is TRBV7-2, the J call TRBJ1-2; 10 nucleotides align to TRBD1. The read finishes 3 residues shy of the CDR3 end, and the germline J gene is used to complete it. The V segment lost 1 base and the J segment 6 bases; nucleotides outside the gene matches: 5. This CDR3 comprises 15 residues. From germline, CDR1 is SGHTA and CDR2 FQGNSA.

This clone appeared many times. At one end the junction does not follow the germline gene, possibly because of a read error. The read terminates 3 residues ahead of where the CDR3 ends, so the germline J gene completes it. Other DNA sequences of this sample code for an identical CDR3. The chain employs TRBV20-1 and TRBJ1-3, with a tentative D call TRBD1 (5 bases). Germline loops: CDR1 DFQATT, CDR2 SNEGSKA (reference sequence). This CDR3 contains 11 residues. CDR3 DNA (partial): TGCAGTGCTAGAGTTTCGGACACA. It encodes CSARVSDT. The complete CDR3 sequence is CSARVSDTIYF.

This clone was seen many times. The CDR3 end is not reached by the read, which stops 3 residues before it; the germline J gene fills it in. V gene TRBV5-1 combines with J gene TRBJ2-3; 8 nucleotides line up with TRBD1. V lost 4 bases to trimming and J lost 5 bases; unmatched junction nucleotides: 6. The CDR3 length is 14 residues. Per germline, CDR1 SGHRS and CDR2 YFSETQ. CDR3 in amino acids: CASSTDRGRDTQYF. CDR3 DNA (partial): TGCGCCAGCAGCACCGACAGGGGACGAGATACG.

This clone was seen many times. The missing CDR3 end, 3 residues past where the read stops, is filled in from the germline J gene. The V gene is TRBV7-9, the J gene TRBJ2-7; no reliable D call. The germline V and J ends were trimmed by 2 bases and 3 bases, with 14 bases remaining between them. Germline lookup yields CDR1 SEHNR and CDR2 FQNEAQ (reference sequence). The CDR3 spans 15 residues. CDR3 bases read: TGTGCCAGCAGCTTACTCGGGTTAGATCTCTACGAG. It translates to CASSLLGLDLYE. The whole CDR3 sequence is CASSLLGLDLYEQYF. Variable domain in full (rest from reference TRBV7-9 and TRBJ2-7): DTGVSQNPRHKITKRGQNVTFRCDPISEHNRLYWYRQTLGQGPEFLTYFQNEAQLEKSRLLSDRFSAERPKGSFSTLEIQRTEQGDSAMYLCASSLLGLDLYEQYFGPGTRLTVT.

At least ten counts were recorded for this clone. The observed sequence ends 3 residues before the CDR3 terminus, with the missing tail filled in from the germline J gene. The V and J genes are TRBV13 and TRBJ2-2, with D perhaps TRBD2 (5 bases). Trimming cost V 7 bases and J 1 base, with 16 bases left between them. The germline gives CDR1 PRHDT, CDR2 FYEKMQ (reference sequence). The CDR3 loop spans 16 amino acids. Incomplete CDR3 DNA: TGTGCCAGCACCACGGCAACGAGCGGGAACACCGGGGAG. This encodes CASTTATSGNTGE. The whole CDR3 region reads CASTTATSGNTGELFF.

At least ten counts were recorded for this clone. The read gets to within 3 residues of the CDR3 end, and the germline J gene fills in the rest. This chain uses TRBV7-3 with TRBJ2-2; 8 nucleotides align to TRBD1. In germline, CDR1 is SGHTA, CDR2 FQGTGA. The ends lost 5 bases at V and 6 bases at J; junction bases unmatched: 8. The CDR3 is 15 amino acids. The CDR3 reads CASSPDRDAPGELFF. The covered CDR3 bases are TGTGCCAGCAGCCCGGACAGGGACGCTCCCGGGGAG.

This clone has at least ten counts. The CDR3 extends 3 residues past the end of the read, so its final part is completed from the germline J gene. The chain couples TRBV20-1 to TRBJ2-7; 9 positions agree with TRBD1. V lost 5 bases and J lost 0; bases outside the gene matches: 8. Germline V gene data show CDR1 as DFQATT and CDR2 as SNEGSKA (reference sequence). The length of the CDR3 is 15 residues. CDR3 bases read: TGCAGTGCTCTCGACACAGGGGGCTTCTCCTACGAG. Translated: CSALDTGGFSYE. Given in full, the CDR3 is CSALDTGGFSYEQYF.

This clone was seen many times. The read terminates 3 residues before the CDR3 end, so the remaining end is supplied by the germline J gene. The genes are TRBV20-1 and TRBJ2-1; 8 positions agree with TRBD2. The ends lost 0 bases at V and 4 bases at J; junction bases unmatched: 8. Germline CDR1 DFQATT, CDR2 SNEGSKA (reference sequence). This CDR3 spans 16 amino acids. Partial CDR3 DNA: TGCAGTGCTAGAGATTTTAGCGGGATACCTTACAATGAG. Protein: CSARDFSGIPYNE. The complete CDR3 sequence is CSARDFSGIPYNEQFF.

This clone was observed many times. The sequenced fragment ends 3 residues before the CDR3 boundary, so the rest is inferred from the germline J gene. This chain uses TRBV20-1 with TRBJ2-1; TRBD2 agrees at 16 bases. CDR3 length: 15 residues. CDR1 is DFQATT and CDR2 is SNEGSKA in the germline V gene (reference sequence). Trimming at V came to 6 bases and at J to 7 bases, leaving 6 bases not matched to a gene. The CDR3: CSAFPGLAGGNEQFF. The CDR3 DNA, read in part, is TGCAGTGCCTTTCCGGGACTAGCGGGAGGGAATGAG.

This clone was recorded a few times. At one end the junction does not follow the germline gene, possibly because of a read error. The read finishes 3 residues shy of the CDR3 end, and the germline J gene is used to complete it. This chain uses TRBV19 with TRBJ2-3; 10 bases agree with TRBD1. This CDR3 has 16 residues. Germline V gene lookup returns CDR1 LNHDA and CDR2 SQIVND (reference sequence). The CDR3 bases that were read are TGTGCCAGTAGTATAGGAGGTGGGACAGGGGCAGAGACG. Translation gives CASSIGGGTGAET. The CDR3 in its entirety is CASSIGGGTGAETQYF.

Ten or more counts support this clone. The CDR3 end is not reached by the read, which stops 3 residues before it; the germline J gene fills it in. V usage is TRBV5-1 and J usage is TRBJ1-4; D may be TRBD1 (6 bases). With 3 bases removed from V and 7 bases from J, the gap between germline ends came to 16 bases. This CDR3 region has 15 residues. CDR1 and CDR2 from the germline V gene are SGHRS and YFSETQ. CDR3 DNA (partial): TGCGCCAGCAGCTCCGGACAGTCCACATCTGAAAAA. Translating it yields CASSSGQSTSEK. The complete CDR3 sequence is CASSSGQSTSEKLFF. Combining the CDR3 with reference TRBV5-1 and TRBJ1-4 gives the whole variable domain KAGVTQTPRYLIKTRGQQVTLSCSPISGHRSVSWYQQTPGQGLQFLFEYFSETQRNKGNFPGRFSGRQFSNSRSEMNVSTLELGDSALYLCASSSGQSTSEKLFFGSGTQLSVL.

At least ten counts were recorded for this clone. The read ends 3 residues before the CDR3 terminus; that terminus is restored from the germline J gene. The chain carries TRBV19 and TRBJ2-5, with D perhaps given as TRBD1 or TRBD2 (5 bases each). Trimming pared 7 bases from V and 1 base from J, leaving 10 bases between. CDR1 is LNHDA, CDR2 SQIVND, per germline (reference sequence). This CDR3 has 13 amino acids. The CDR3 DNA, read in part, is TGTGCCAGTAACAGGAGGTTCCAAGAGACC. As protein: CASNRRFQET. The CDR3 as a whole reads CASNRRFQETQYF.

A remark on this clone: The read ends 3 residues before the CDR3 terminus; that terminus is restored from the germline J gene. J is TRBJ2-7 and V is TRBV7-9, with a tentative D call TRBD2 (5 bases). Germline values: CDR1 SEHNR, CDR2 FQNEAQ (reference sequence). The CDR3 runs to 12 residues. V lost 5 bases and J lost 6, with 11 bases in between. The part of the CDR3 DNA that was read is TGTGCCAGCAGCGCTGAACTAGGCGAG. It specifies CASSAELGE. The complete CDR3 protein is CASSAELGEQYF.

This clone was seen more than once but under ten times. The read is 3 residues too short to cover the CDR3 end, so that end is filled in from the germline J gene. The gene calls are TRBV30 and TRBJ1-2, with 11 nucleotides matching TRBD1. The CDR3 extends over 14 amino acids. Germline V gene data show CDR1 as GTSNPN and CDR2 as SVGIG (reference sequence). V gave up 1 base and J gave up 4 bases; unmatched junction bases: 2. This CDR3 reads CAWSGGQGGYGYTF. The DNA read from the CDR3 is TGTGCCTGGAGTGGGGGACAGGGGGGCTATGGC.